This T cell receptor (beta chain) was sequenced during a study of CD8+ T cells in alopecia areata. Study summary: At a dose of 5 to 10 mg twice daily, oral tofacitinib was given to treated patients. Findings and caveats of the study: Clonality exceeded that of normal scalp in lesional scalp, most notably in alopecia totalis/universalis. In scalp samples, resident alphabeta T cells of normal skin are also sequenced.

As the sequencing template, cDNA was produced by extracting RNA and reverse transcribing it. The repertoire was sequenced with immunoSEQ multiplex PCR; TCRdb's copy has only in-frame clones and lacks some. Among more than 95,000 clones listed, 41% were seen once. Alopecia areata patients had lesional scalp punch biopsies and peripheral blood taken from them. On this clone itself: The antigen remains unidentified.

Trimming removed 2 bases at V and 5 bases at J, with 18 bases between. The CDR3 runs 16 residues. Germline CDR1 reads SGHVS; CDR2 reads FQNEAQ. This sequence originates from a human donor with alopecia areata. The rearrangement joins TRBV7-8 to TRBJ2-5; D gene ambiguous. The sequenced material came from CD4+ T cells sorted from blood. This CDR3 is CASSLIGTAQGETQYF. The CDR3 coding sequence is TGTGCCAGCAGCTTAATTGGCACGGCTCAAGGGGAGACCCAGTACTTC.